This T cell receptor (beta chain) was observed in a study of blood T cell repertoires in COVID-19. About the research overall: The samples span acute and convalescent COVID-19 from the United States, Italy and Spain. PBMCs, B-cell-depleted T cells, or T cells were the source of the cDNA or gDNA that made up the material.

Per the authors' pipeline: Cell counts per sample came from amplifying reference gene primers. The table came from immunoSEQ multiplex PCR; TCRdb's copy has only in-frame clones and leaves some out. V and J calls and clone size are those listed in that table; D and trimming were worked out from the DNA. The table has 150,000 or so clones, around 85% seen once; the top ten hold 1.2%. CDR3 size: 13 residues. Sequencing was carried out using peripheral blood. The sequence derives from a man aged 55-75 years who had recovered from COVID-19. V gene TRBV21-1 combines with J gene TRBJ1-1; TRBD1 was called by the table and not checked on the DNA. TRBV21-1 is deemed a pseudogene. DNA for the CDR3: TGTGCCAGCAGCAGGGGGCAGAACACTGAAGCTTTCTTT. This codes for CASSRGQNTEAFF.